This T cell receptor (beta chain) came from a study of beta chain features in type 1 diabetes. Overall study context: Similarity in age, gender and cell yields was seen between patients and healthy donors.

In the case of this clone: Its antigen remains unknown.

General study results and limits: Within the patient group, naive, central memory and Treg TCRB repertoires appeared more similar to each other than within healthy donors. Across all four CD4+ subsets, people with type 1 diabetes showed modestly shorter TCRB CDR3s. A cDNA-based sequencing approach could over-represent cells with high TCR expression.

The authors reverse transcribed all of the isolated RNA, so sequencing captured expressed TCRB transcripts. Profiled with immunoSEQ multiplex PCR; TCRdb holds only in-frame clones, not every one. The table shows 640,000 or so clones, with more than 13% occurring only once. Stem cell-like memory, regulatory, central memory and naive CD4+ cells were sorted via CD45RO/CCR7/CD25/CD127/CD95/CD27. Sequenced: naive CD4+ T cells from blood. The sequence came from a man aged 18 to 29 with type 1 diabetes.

The CDR3 here is CASSPSRRRETQYF. The CDR3 DNA reads TGTGCCAGCAGCCCCTCCCGTAGGAGAGAGACCCAGTACTTC. The chain joins TRBV5-6 to TRBJ2-5, with D uncertain. CDR1 is SGHDT, CDR2 YYEEEE, per germline. The V end lost 4 bases, the J end lost 4 bases, and 14 bases lay between the germline ends. The CDR3 is 14 amino acids.